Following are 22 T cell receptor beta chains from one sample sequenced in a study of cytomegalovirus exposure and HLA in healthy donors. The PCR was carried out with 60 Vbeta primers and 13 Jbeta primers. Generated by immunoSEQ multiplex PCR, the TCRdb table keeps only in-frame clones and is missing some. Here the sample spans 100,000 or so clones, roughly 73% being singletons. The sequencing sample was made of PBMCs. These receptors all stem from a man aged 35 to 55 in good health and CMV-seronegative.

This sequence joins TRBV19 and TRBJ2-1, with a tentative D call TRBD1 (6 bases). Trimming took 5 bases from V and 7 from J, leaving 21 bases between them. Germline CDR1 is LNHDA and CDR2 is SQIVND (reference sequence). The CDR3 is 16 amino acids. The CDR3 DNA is TGTGCCAGTAGTGGGGAGCAACAAAAAAGGGGGAATGAGCAGTTCTTC. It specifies CASSGEQQKRGNEQFF.

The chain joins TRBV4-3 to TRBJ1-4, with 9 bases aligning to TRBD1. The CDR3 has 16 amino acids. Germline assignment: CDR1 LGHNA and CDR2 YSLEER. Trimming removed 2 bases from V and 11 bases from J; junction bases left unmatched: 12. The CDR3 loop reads CASSQRMDDRGRKLFF. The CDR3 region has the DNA TGCGCCAGCAGCCAACGCATGGACGACAGGGGGAGGAAACTGTTTTTT.

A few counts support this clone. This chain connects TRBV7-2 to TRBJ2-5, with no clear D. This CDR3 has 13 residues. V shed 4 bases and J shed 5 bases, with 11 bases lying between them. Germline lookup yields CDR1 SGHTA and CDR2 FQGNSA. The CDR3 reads CASSSRSAETQYF. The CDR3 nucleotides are TGTGCCAGCAGCTCTAGGTCAGCGGAGACCCAGTACTTC.

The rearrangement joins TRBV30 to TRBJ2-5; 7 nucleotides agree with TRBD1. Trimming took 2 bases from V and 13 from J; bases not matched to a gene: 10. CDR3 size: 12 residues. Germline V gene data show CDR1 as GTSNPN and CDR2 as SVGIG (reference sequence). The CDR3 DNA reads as TGTGCCTGGAGTACGACAGGGTCGGTGAGGTACTTC. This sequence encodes CAWSTTGSVRYF.

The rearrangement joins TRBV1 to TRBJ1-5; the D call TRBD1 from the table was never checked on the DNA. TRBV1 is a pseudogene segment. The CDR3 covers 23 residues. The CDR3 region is CTSSQEEIVSGKTGSTFNQPQHF. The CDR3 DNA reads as TGCACCAGCAGCCAAGAGGAAATTGTTTCGGGAAAAACAGGGTCAACTTTCAATCAGCCCCAGCATTTT.

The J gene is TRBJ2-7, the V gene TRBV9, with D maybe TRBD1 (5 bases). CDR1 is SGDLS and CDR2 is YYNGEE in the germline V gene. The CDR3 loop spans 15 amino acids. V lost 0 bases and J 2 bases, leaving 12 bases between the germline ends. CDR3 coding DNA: TGTGCCAGCAGCGTAGGTTCTGGGGCTCCCTACGAGCAGTACTTC. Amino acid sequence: CASSVGSGAPYEQYF.

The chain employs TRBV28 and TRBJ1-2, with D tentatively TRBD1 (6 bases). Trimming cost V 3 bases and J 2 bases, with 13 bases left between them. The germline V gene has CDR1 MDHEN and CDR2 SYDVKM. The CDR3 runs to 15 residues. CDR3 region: CASSFPGHHNYGYTF. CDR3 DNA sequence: TGTGCCAGCAGTTTCCCGGGACACCACAACTATGGCTACACCTTC.

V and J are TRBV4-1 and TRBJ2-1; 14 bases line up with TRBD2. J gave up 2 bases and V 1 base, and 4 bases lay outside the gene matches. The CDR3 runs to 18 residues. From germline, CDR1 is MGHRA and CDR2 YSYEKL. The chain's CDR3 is CASSQVLTSGGAYNEQFF. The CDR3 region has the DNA TGCGCCAGCAGCCAAGTATTGACTAGCGGGGGGGCCTACAATGAGCAGTTCTTC.

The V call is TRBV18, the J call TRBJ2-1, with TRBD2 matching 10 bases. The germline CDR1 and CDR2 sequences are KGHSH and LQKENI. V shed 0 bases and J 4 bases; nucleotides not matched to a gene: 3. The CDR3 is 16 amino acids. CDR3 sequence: CASSPPTSGAYNEQFF. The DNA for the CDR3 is TGTGCCAGCTCACCACCTACTAGCGGGGCATACAATGAGCAGTTCTTC.

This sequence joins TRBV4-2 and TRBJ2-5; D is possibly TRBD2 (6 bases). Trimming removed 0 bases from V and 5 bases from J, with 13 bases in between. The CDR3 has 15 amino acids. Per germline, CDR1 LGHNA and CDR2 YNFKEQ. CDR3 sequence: CASSQEGGPDETQYF. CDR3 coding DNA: TGTGCCAGCAGCCAAGAAGGAGGGCCAGACGAGACCCAGTACTTC.

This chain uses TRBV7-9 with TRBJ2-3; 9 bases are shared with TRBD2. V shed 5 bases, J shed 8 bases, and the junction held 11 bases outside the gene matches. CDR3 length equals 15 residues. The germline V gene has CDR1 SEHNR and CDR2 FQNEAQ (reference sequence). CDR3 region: CASSPLRGGFATQYF. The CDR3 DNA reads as TGTGCCAGCAGCCCCTTGCGGGGGGGCTTTGCTACGCAGTATTTT.

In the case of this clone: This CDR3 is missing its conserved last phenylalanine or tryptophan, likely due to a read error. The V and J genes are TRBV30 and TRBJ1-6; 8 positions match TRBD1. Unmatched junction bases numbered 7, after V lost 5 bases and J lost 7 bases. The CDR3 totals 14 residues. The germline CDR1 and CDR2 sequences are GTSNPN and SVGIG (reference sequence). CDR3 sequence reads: CAWGQGWENSPLHV. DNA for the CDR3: TGTGCCTGGGGACAGGGCTGGGAGAATTCACCCCTCCACGTT.

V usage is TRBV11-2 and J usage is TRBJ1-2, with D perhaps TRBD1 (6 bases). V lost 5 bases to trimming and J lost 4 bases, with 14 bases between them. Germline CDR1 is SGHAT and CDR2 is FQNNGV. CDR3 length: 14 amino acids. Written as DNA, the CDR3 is TGTGCCAGCAGCGGAACAGGGTGGGGCTATGGCTACACCTTC. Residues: CASSGTGWGYGYTF.

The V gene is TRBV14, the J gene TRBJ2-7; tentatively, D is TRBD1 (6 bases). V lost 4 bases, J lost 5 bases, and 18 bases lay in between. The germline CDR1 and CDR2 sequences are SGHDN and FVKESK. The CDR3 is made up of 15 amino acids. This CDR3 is CASSPLLGASDEQYF. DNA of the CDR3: TGTGCCAGCAGCCCATTGCTGGGGGCGTCGGACGAGCAGTACTTC.

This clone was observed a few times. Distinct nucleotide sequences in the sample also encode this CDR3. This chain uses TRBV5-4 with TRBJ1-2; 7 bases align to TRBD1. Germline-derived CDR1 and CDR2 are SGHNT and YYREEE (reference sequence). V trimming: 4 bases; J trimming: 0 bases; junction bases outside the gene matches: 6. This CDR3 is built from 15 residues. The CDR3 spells CASSLGGTANYGYTF. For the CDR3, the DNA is TGTGCCAGCAGCCTGGGAGGGACAGCTAACTATGGCTACACCTTC.

The CDR3 spells CASTTGTGGHSNQPQHF. DNA of the CDR3: TGTGCCAGTACGACCGGGACAGGAGGACATAGCAATCAGCCCCAGCATTTT. The chain recombines TRBV19 with TRBJ1-5, with 8 bases aligning to TRBD1. The V gene's germline CDR1 is LNHDA and CDR2 SQIVND (reference sequence). V shed 7 bases and J 0 bases; nucleotides not matched to a gene: 11. This CDR3 has 17 residues. The entire variable domain, with the rest obtained from reference TRBV19 and TRBJ1-5, is as follows: DGGITQSPKYLFRKEGQNVTLSCEQNLNHDAMYWYRQDPGQGLRLIYYSQIVNDFQKGDIAEGYSVSREKKESFPLTVTSAQKNPTAFYLCASTTGTGGHSNQPQHFGDGTRLSIL.

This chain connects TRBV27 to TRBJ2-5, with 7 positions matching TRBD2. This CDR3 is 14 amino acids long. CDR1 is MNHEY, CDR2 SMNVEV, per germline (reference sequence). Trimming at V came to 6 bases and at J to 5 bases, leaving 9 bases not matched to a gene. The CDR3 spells CASRPGGFFETQYF. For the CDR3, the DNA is TGTGCCAGCAGGCCCGGGGGGTTTTTTGAGACCCAGTACTTC.

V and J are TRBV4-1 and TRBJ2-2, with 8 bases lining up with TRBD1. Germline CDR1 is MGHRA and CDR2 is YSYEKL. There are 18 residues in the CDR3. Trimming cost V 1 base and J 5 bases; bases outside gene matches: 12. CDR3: CASSQGRRTGRGTGELFF. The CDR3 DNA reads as TGCGCCAGCAGCCAAGGCAGAAGGACAGGGAGAGGAACCGGGGAGCTGTTTTTT.

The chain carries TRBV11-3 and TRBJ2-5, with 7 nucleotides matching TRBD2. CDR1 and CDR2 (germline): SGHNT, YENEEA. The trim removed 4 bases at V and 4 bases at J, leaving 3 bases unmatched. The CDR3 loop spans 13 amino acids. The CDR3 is CASSSGLRETQYF. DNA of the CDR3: TGTGCCAGCAGCTCGGGACTAAGAGAGACCCAGTACTTC.

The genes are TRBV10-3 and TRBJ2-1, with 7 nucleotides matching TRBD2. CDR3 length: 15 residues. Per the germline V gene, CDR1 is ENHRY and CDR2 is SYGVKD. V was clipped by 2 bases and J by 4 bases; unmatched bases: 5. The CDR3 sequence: CAISETSAVYNEQFF. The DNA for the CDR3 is TGTGCCATCAGTGAGACTAGCGCCGTTTACAATGAGCAGTTCTTC.

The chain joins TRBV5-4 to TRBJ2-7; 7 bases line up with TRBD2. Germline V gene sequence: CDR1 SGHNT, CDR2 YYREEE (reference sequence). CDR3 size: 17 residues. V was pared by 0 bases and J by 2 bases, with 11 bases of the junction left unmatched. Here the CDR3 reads CASSLASSGGLTYEQYF. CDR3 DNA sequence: TGTGCCAGCAGCTTGGCTTCGTCGGGGGGACTCACCTACGAGCAGTACTTC.

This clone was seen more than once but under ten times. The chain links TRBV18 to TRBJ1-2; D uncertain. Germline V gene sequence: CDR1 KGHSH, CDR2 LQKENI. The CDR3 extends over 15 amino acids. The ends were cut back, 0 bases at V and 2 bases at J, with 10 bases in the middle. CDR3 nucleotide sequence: TGTGCCAGCTCACCACCCTCCGGAGGGAACTATGGCTACACCTTC. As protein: CASSPPSGGNYGYTF.